This is a list of T cell receptor beta chains from one sample in a study of shared clonotypes between healthy human individuals. TCRdb's table, derived via immunoSEQ multiplex PCR, lists solely in-frame clones and lacks some. The sample contains hundreds of thousands of clones, roughly 95% of which appear only once. Material: naive CD8+ T cells sorted from blood. The origin of the receptors is a woman in her twenties or thirties in good health. The CDR3 runs from the conserved cysteine through the conserved F or W. The order of the fields is V gene, D gene, J gene, clone size, CDR3 protein, CDR3 DNA. The D gene is left open where the match is weak. Some rows mark clone size as missing; the rest say once, few, many or name a class of expanded clone.

>TRBV19|TRBD1|TRBJ1-1|.
CASKQGGMNTEAFF
TGTGCCAGTAAACAGGGGGGCATGAACACTGAAGCTTTCTTT
>TRBV27|.|TRBJ2-7|.
CASSSTHKWGSDYEQYF
TGTGCCAGCAGTTCCACCCACAAGTGGGGCTCTGATTACGAGCAGTACTTC
>TRBV6-4|TRBD1|TRBJ2-2|.
CASTAGTGTTGELFF
TGTGCCAGCACCGCCGGGACAGGGACCACCGGGGAGCTGTTTTTT
>TRBV5-1|TRBD1|TRBJ1-2|.
CASSPNDRGYGYTF
TGCGCCAGCAGCCCTAACGACAGGGGCTATGGCTACACCTTC
>TRBV15|TRBD1|TRBJ1-2|.
CATSRYPPGQGPAPGDGYTF
TGTGCCACCAGCAGATACCCTCCGGGACAGGGTCCCGCACCCGGGGATGGCTACACCTTC
>TRBV30|TRBD1|TRBJ2-3|.
CAWSSPTGEGDTQYF
TGTGCCTGGAGTTCCCCGACAGGGGAAGGAGATACGCAGTATTTT
>TRBV11-2|TRBD2|TRBJ2-1|.
CASSLVIGRYEQFF
TGTGCCAGCAGCTTAGTGATCGGGAGGTATGAGCAGTTCTTC
>TRBV29-1|.|TRBJ2-2|.
CSVELVNTGELFF
TGCAGCGTTGAATTGGTGAACACCGGGGAGCTGTTTTTT
>TRBV27|TRBD2|TRBJ2-7|.
CASSPLDLAGYEQYF
TGTGCCAGCAGCCCGTTGGATCTAGCGGGGTACGAGCAGTACTTC
>TRBV9|TRBD2|TRBJ2-1|.
CASSPRLAVDNEQFF
TGTGCCAGCAGCCCTCGACTAGCGGTAGACAATGAGCAGTTCTTC
>TRBV27|.|TRBJ2-7|.
CASTTTGQGGYEQYF
TGTGCCAGCACTACTACCGGGCAGGGAGGCTACGAGCAGTACTTC
>TRBV7-6|.|TRBJ2-7|.
CASSLGRDTAYEQYF
TGTGCCAGCAGCTTAGGCCGGGACACGGCCTACGAGCAGTACTTC
>TRBV7-9|TRBD1|TRBJ2-7|.
CASSLGEGQGRDEQYF
TGTGCCAGCAGCTTAGGTGAGGGACAGGGTAGGGACGAGCAGTACTTC
>TRBV7-9|.|TRBJ1-2|.
CASSLAGSYGYTF
TGTGCCAGCAGCTTAGCGGGTTCTTATGGCTACACCTTC
>TRBV14|.|TRBJ1-6|.
CASSQGWRDSPLHF
TGTGCCAGCAGCCAGGGGTGGCGGGATTCACCCCTCCACTTT
>TRBV6-5|TRBD1|TRBJ1-1|.
CASSYATGLNTEAFF
TGTGCCAGCAGTTATGCGACAGGGCTGAACACTGAAGCTTTCTTT
>TRBV28|.|TRBJ1-5|.
CASSLRGNNQPQHF
TGTGCCAGCAGCCTCAGGGGTAACAATCAGCCCCAGCATTTT
>TRBV28|.|TRBJ1-5|.
CASTRLGNQPQHF
TGTGCCAGCACTCGTCTCGGCAATCAGCCCCAGCATTTT
>TRBV2|.|TRBJ2-7|.
CASSAGQGSLYEQYF
TGTGCCAGCAGTGCGGGCCAGGGAAGCCTCTACGAGCAGTACTTC
>TRBV28|TRBD2|TRBJ2-7|.
CASSLLAGNYEQYF
TGTGCCAGCAGTTTGCTAGCGGGAAACTACGAGCAGTACTTC
>TRBV2|.|TRBJ2-1|.
CASSGQVNEQFF
TGTGCCAGCAGTGGGCAGGTCAATGAGCAGTTCTTC
>TRBV6-5|.|TRBJ1-2|.
CASSNLGGHYGYTF
TGTGCCAGCAGTAACTTAGGGGGTCACTATGGCTACACCTTC
>TRBV9|TRBD2|TRBJ2-5|.
CASSVVSGGQETQYF
TGTGCCAGCAGCGTAGTTAGCGGGGGACAAGAGACCCAGTACTTC
>TRBV7-9|TRBD2|TRBJ2-5|.
CASSLRTSGSLETQYF
TGTGCCAGCAGCCTTCGGACTAGCGGGTCATTGGAGACCCAGTACTTC
>TRBV7-8|TRBD1|TRBJ2-7|.
CASSPRDRGHEQYF
TGTGCCAGCAGCCCCCGGGACAGGGGCCACGAGCAGTACTTC
>TRBV28|.|TRBJ1-1|.
CATKQGDTEAFF
TGTGCCACAAAACAGGGAGACACTGAAGCTTTCTTT
>TRBV28|.|TRBJ2-7|.
CASSLAPIREQYF
TGTGCCAGCAGTTTGGCCCCAATTCGGGAGCAGTACTTC
>TRBV7-8|.|TRBJ1-1|.
CASRQINREGNTEAFF
TGTGCCAGCAGGCAAATCAACAGGGAGGGGAACACTGAAGCTTTCTTT
>TRBV7-9|.|TRBJ1-6|.
CASSHGPSNSPLHF
TGTGCCAGCAGCCATGGGCCCTCCAATTCACCCCTCCACTTT
>TRBV30|.|TRBJ2-6|.
CAWKGGDRGSGANVLTF
TGTGCCTGGAAGGGGGGAGACCGTGGCTCTGGGGCCAACGTCCTGACTTTC
>TRBV6-6|.|TRBJ2-3|.
CASSYSGETDTQYF
TGTGCCAGCAGTTACAGCGGTGAGACAGATACGCAGTATTTT
>TRBV28|.|TRBJ1-1|.
CASSWELNTEAFF
TGTGCCAGCAGTTGGGAGCTCAACACTGAAGCTTTCTTT
>TRBV4-1|TRBD2|TRBJ2-3|.
CASSQGLAGSTDTQYF
TGCGCCAGCAGCCAAGGACTAGCGGGATCCACAGATACGCAGTATTTT
>TRBV4-1|.|TRBJ2-7|.
CASSQEYSGVSSYEQYF
TGCGCCAGCAGCCAAGAATACTCGGGGGTTAGCTCCTACGAGCAGTACTTC
>TRBV7-8|.|TRBJ2-7|once
CASSLSISREQYF
TGTGCCAGCAGCTTATCAATATCAAGAGAGCAGTACTTC
>TRBV27|.|TRBJ2-7|.
CASSPSGYLPYEQYF
TGTGCCAGCAGTCCTTCGGGATACCTCCCCTACGAGCAGTACTTC
>TRBV11-2|.|TRBJ2-5|.
CASSLVPDWETQYF
TGTGCCAGCAGCTTAGTCCCGGACTGGGAGACCCAGTACTTC
>TRBV28|TRBD2|TRBJ2-7|.
CASSLFGREGRYEQYF
TGTGCCAGCAGTTTATTTGGGCGGGAGGGTAGGTACGAGCAGTACTTC
>TRBV20-1|.|TRBJ2-7|.
CSVFKDYEQYF
TGCAGTGTATTTAAGGATTACGAGCAGTACTTC
>TRBV11-2|.|TRBJ1-3|few
CASSLTGGSGNTIYF
TGTGCCAGCAGCTTAACGGGGGGCTCTGGAAACACCATATATTTT
>TRBV7-9|.|TRBJ2-2|.
CASSLVVPGGELFF
TGTGCCAGCAGCTTAGTCGTTCCGGGCGGGGAGCTGTTTTTT
>TRBV5-1|.|TRBJ2-5|.
CASSLDEDETQYF
TGCGCCAGCAGCTTGGACGAAGACGAGACCCAGTACTTC
>TRBV13|.|TRBJ1-2|.
CASSSGRTNYGYTF
TGTGCCAGCAGCTCGGGACGGACTAACTATGGCTACACCTTC
>TRBV13|.|TRBJ2-1|.
CASSQGLGGNEQFF
TGTGCCAGCAGCCAGGGGCTAGGAGGGAATGAGCAGTTCTTC
>TRBV27|.|TRBJ2-1|.
CASSLTAESSYNEQFF
TGTGCCAGCAGTTTAACAGCGGAAAGCTCCTACAATGAGCAGTTCTTC
>TRBV28|.|TRBJ1-5|.
CASSLSTLGGAVQPQHF
TGTGCCAGCAGTTTATCCACTCTGGGGGGGGCGGTTCAGCCCCAGCATTTT
>TRBV5-6|.|TRBJ1-2|.
CASSFANSDPKDYGYTF
TGTGCCAGCAGCTTCGCCAATAGCGATCCAAAAGACTATGGCTACACCTTC
>TRBV19|.|TRBJ1-3|.
CASRDSGTAGNTGNTIYF
TGTGCCAGTAGGGATTCAGGGACTGCTGGAAATACTGGAAACACCATATATTTT
>TRBV28|TRBD1|TRBJ2-5|.
CASSFGTGGETQYF
TGTGCCAGCAGTTTCGGGACAGGGGGAGAGACCCAGTACTTC
>TRBV29-1|.|TRBJ2-1|.
CSVEYVYNEQFF
TGCAGCGTTGAATACGTCTACAATGAGCAGTTCTTC
>TRBV27|.|TRBJ1-2|.
CASSLADDPYGYTF
TGTGCCAGCAGTTTAGCAGACGACCCCTATGGCTACACCTTC
>TRBV29-1|.|TRBJ1-4|.
CSVELGGREATNEKLFF
TGCAGCGTTGAATTGGGTGGGCGGGAGGCAACTAATGAAAAACTGTTTTTT
>TRBV27|TRBD2|TRBJ2-7|.
CASSFSAGGTPYEQYF
TGTGCCAGCAGTTTTTCTGCGGGAGGGACCCCCTACGAGCAGTACTTC
>TRBV19|.|TRBJ1-6|.
CASSTLTPGIGSPLHF
TGTGCCAGTAGTACTCTGACGCCTGGGATAGGTTCACCCCTCCACTTT
>TRBV19|TRBD1|TRBJ1-1|few
CASSIAGGTEAFF
TGTGCCAGTAGTATAGCAGGGGGGACTGAAGCTTTCTTT